One and the same sample provided the 26 T cell receptor beta chains below, sequenced in a study of T cell changes during pregnancy in multiple sclerosis. Libraries were prepared by immunoSEQ multiplex PCR; TCRdb keeps only in-frame clonotypes and omits some of them. The sample records 55,000 to 70,000 clones, approximately 91% being singletons. Here the sequenced sample was CD4+ T cells from peripheral blood mononuclear cells, taken after pregnancy. The receptors were sampled from a female donor with multiple sclerosis, enrolled in a pregnancy study.

The rearrangement links TRBV11-2 to TRBJ2-3; 7 bases agree with TRBD1. CDR3 length: 14 amino acids. Per the germline V gene, CDR1 is SGHAT and CDR2 is FQNNGV. The V segment lost 2 bases and the J segment 3 bases; nucleotides outside the gene matches: 2. DNA of the CDR3: TGTGCCAGCAGCTTAATACAGGGGACAGATACGCAGTATTTT. Encoded protein: CASSLIQGTDTQYF.

V gene TRBV19 combines with J gene TRBJ2-2; 7 bases map to TRBD2. CDR3 length: 15 amino acids. CDR1 and CDR2 from the germline V gene are LNHDA and SQIVND (reference sequence). The trim removed 6 bases at V and 1 base at J, leaving 5 bases unmatched. The CDR3 DNA reads TGTGCCAGTAGAAGCGGGGCGATGAACACCGGGGAGCTGTTTTTT. It codes for CASRSGAMNTGELFF.

The chain carries TRBV5-6 and TRBJ1-5; 9 bases are a match to TRBD1. The CDR3 totals 18 residues. Germline loops: CDR1 SGHDT, CDR2 YYEEEE. The J segment lost 4 bases and the V segment lost 0 bases, leaving 11 bases of the junction unmatched. CDR3 loop: CASSLGPSGTGWNQPQHF. The DNA for the CDR3 is TGTGCCAGCAGCTTGGGACCTTCCGGGACAGGGTGGAATCAGCCCCAGCATTTT.

V gene TRBV2 combines with J gene TRBJ1-1; 7 nucleotides align to TRBD1. The CDR3 is made up of 12 amino acids. Trimming at V came to 5 bases and at J to 10 bases, leaving 7 bases not matched to a gene. The V gene's germline CDR1 is SNHLY and CDR2 FYNNEI. The CDR3 loop reads CASSRQGKTAFF. The CDR3 DNA is TGTGCCAGCAGTAGACAGGGTAAAACAGCTTTCTTT.

The CDR3 DNA reads as TGTGCCAGCAGCCCGGGACTAGCGGGACAAGAGACCCAGTACTTC. Its translation: CASSPGLAGQETQYF. V gene TRBV5-8 combines with J gene TRBJ2-5; 13 nucleotides match TRBD2. Germline assignment: CDR1 SGHTS and CDR2 YDEGEE. The CDR3 is 15 amino acids. J lost 2 bases, V lost 4 bases, and 2 bases had no gene match.

The gene calls are TRBV10-2 and TRBJ2-7, with a tentative D call TRBD2 (5 bases). Trimming stripped 2 bases from V and 2 bases from J, with 7 bases between. CDR1 and CDR2 (germline): WSHSY, SAAADI. This CDR3 is built from 13 residues. In DNA, the CDR3 is TGCGCCAGCAGTGAGGGACTCCCCTACGAGCAGTACTTC. Protein product: CASSEGLPYEQYF.

The chain links TRBV9 to TRBJ1-2; D unresolved. Germline CDR1 reads SGDLS; CDR2 reads YYNGEE. The ends were cut back, 1 base at V and 8 bases at J, with 18 bases in the middle. This CDR3 spans 15 amino acids. The CDR3 DNA sequence: TGTGCCAGCAGCGTATCCACCGTGAGTAGTTACGGCTACACCTTC. This sequence encodes CASSVSTVSSYGYTF. The full variable domain, in which reference TRBV9 and TRBJ1-2 provide the parts outside the CDR3, is DSGVTQTPKHLITATGQRVTLRCSPRSGDLSVYWYQQSLDQGLQFLIQYYNGEERAKGNILERFSAQQFPDLHSELNLSSLELGDSALYFCASSVSTVSSYGYTFGSGTRLTVV.

The chain uses TRBV4-1 and TRBJ2-2, with TRBD2 identical over 10 bases. CDR3 length: 15 residues. Germline trimming cut 2 bases from V and 5 bases from J; bases unmatched to any gene: 2. Germline V gene data show CDR1 as MGHRA and CDR2 as YSYEKL. Here the CDR3 reads CASSQLAGATGELFF. For the CDR3, the DNA is TGCGCCAGCAGCCAACTAGCGGGAGCGACCGGGGAGCTGTTTTTT.

This rearrangement joins TRBV28 to TRBJ2-1; 7 bases map to TRBD1. V was pared by 2 bases and J by 2 bases, with 3 bases of the junction left unmatched. Germline V gene data show CDR1 as MDHEN and CDR2 as SYDVKM. The CDR3 contains 15 residues. The CDR3 spells CASSLGDSPYNEQFF. CDR3 sequence (DNA): TGTGCCAGCAGTTTAGGGGACAGCCCCTACAATGAGCAGTTCTTC.

This clone came up a few times. The rearrangement joins TRBV11-2 to TRBJ2-2, with TRBD1 matching 10 bases. The V gene end was trimmed by 6 bases and the J gene end by 0 bases; junction bases not matched to a gene: 4. The CDR3 is 16 amino acids. Germline V gives CDR1 SGHAT, CDR2 FQNNGV. CDR3 in DNA: TGTGCCAGCAGGACGACAGGGGGCTCGAACACCGGGGAGCTGTTTTTT. It codes for CASRTTGGSNTGELFF.

This rearrangement joins TRBV6-1 to TRBJ2-1; TRBD2 aligns across 10 bases. The CDR3 is 16 amino acids. CDR1 and CDR2 (germline): MNHNS, SASEGT. J lost 4 bases, V lost 3 bases, and 6 bases had no gene match. Written as DNA, the CDR3 is TGTGCCAGCAGTGACCAACTAGCGGGGTTATACAATGAGCAGTTCTTC. Its protein is CASSDQLAGLYNEQFF.

The rearrangement links TRBV29-1 to TRBJ1-1; TRBD1 agrees at 8 bases. V shed 7 bases, J shed 8 bases, and the junction held 12 bases outside the gene matches. The CDR3 length is 13 residues. CDR1 is SQVTM, CDR2 ANQGSEA, per germline. The CDR3 bases are TGCAGCGCTATGGGACAGGTTAATAGAGAAGCTTTCTTT. This codes for CSAMGQVNREAFF.

The genes are TRBV28 and TRBJ2-7, with TRBD1 as a possible D gene (6 bases). V was trimmed by 4 bases and J by 5 bases, leaving 18 bases between them. The CDR3 runs 15 residues. Germline-derived CDR1 and CDR2 are MDHEN and SYDVKM. The CDR3 spells CASSSGSQGYHEQYF. In nucleotides, the CDR3 is TGTGCCAGCAGTTCCGGATCACAGGGTTACCACGAGCAGTACTTC.

This chain connects TRBV7-3 to TRBJ2-7; 11 nucleotides line up with TRBD2. Germline V lookup: CDR1 SGHTA, CDR2 FQGTGA. The CDR3 extends over 15 amino acids. The J segment lost 4 bases and the V segment lost 5 bases, leaving 7 bases of the junction unmatched. The CDR3 DNA reads TGTGCCAGCAGCGTAGCGGGGGGGTCCCAGTACGAGCAGTACTTC. It codes for CASSVAGGSQYEQYF.

The chain is built from TRBV6-1 and TRBJ1-1; D is ambiguous. V was pared by 6 bases and J by 7 bases, with 12 bases between. This CDR3 is built from 12 residues. Germline CDR1 and CDR2: MNHNS and SASEGT. DNA of the CDR3: TGTGCCAGCAGCTATAAAACCATTGAAGCTTTCTTT. Translating it yields CASSYKTIEAFF.

V and J are TRBV5-1 and TRBJ2-1; 8 bases are shared with TRBD2. This CDR3 spans 16 amino acids. CDR1 is SGHRS, CDR2 YFSETQ, per germline. Losses at the gene ends were 0 bases for V and 1 base for J; bases not matched to a gene: 3. The CDR3 is CASSLEAGVSYNEQFF. The CDR3 coding sequence is TGCGCCAGCAGCTTGGAAGCGGGAGTATCCTACAATGAGCAGTTCTTC.

The chain links TRBV6-1 to TRBJ1-3, with D maybe TRBD1 (5 bases). This CDR3 has 14 amino acids. V lost 7 bases and J 3 bases, leaving 13 bases between the germline ends. Germline CDR1 MNHNS, CDR2 SASEGT. Here the CDR3 reads CASTPGISGNTIYF. Written as DNA, the CDR3 is TGTGCCAGCACCCCAGGGATCAGTGGAAACACCATATATTTT.

The chain is built from TRBV15 and TRBJ1-4; no clear D gene. Trimming removed 0 bases from V and 8 bases from J, with 13 bases in between. The CDR3 loop spans 15 amino acids. Germline V gene lookup returns CDR1 LNHNV and CDR2 YYDKDF (reference sequence). CDR3 region: CATSRDGRAREKLFF. The CDR3 DNA is TGTGCCACCAGCAGAGATGGGCGGGCGCGAGAAAAACTGTTTTTT.

This clone has a single count. This sequence joins TRBV21-1 and TRBJ2-3; the table's D gene call, TRBD1, was not cross checked with the DNA. TRBV21-1 is described as a pseudogene. The CDR3 is made up of 16 amino acids. CDR3 sequence: CASSKHRGIGTDTQYF. CDR3 bases: TGTGCCAGCAGCAAACATAGGGGGATAGGGACAGATACGCAGTATTTT.

V usage is TRBV4-1 and J usage is TRBJ1-1; 7 positions match TRBD1. J gave up 6 bases and V 3 bases, and 22 bases lay outside the gene matches. Germline CDR1 and CDR2: MGHRA and YSYEKL. This CDR3 has 19 amino acids. The CDR3 spells CASSHPKLTSGTEGAEAFF. The CDR3 region has the DNA TGCGCCAGCAGCCACCCGAAATTAACAAGTGGGACAGAGGGAGCTGAAGCTTTCTTT.

The rearrangement joins TRBV9 to TRBJ2-3, with D possibly being TRBD1 (6 bases). CDR3 length: 15 amino acids. Trimming removed 2 bases at V and 0 bases at J, with 10 bases between. CDR1 is SGDLS, CDR2 YYNGEE, per germline. CDR3: CASSVGAVSTDTQYF. CDR3 nucleotides: TGTGCCAGCAGCGTGGGGGCCGTCAGCACAGATACGCAGTATTTT.

The chain recombines TRBV4-1 with TRBJ2-1; 13 bases map to TRBD2. This CDR3 comprises 22 residues. Trimming took 0 bases from V and 0 from J; bases not matched to a gene: 14. The germline V gene encodes CDR1 MGHRA and CDR2 YSYEKL. In nucleotides, the CDR3 is TGCGCCAGCAGCCAAGAAGGGCCCTGGACTAGCGGGGGTTCAAGCTCCTACAATGAGCAGTTCTTC. This sequence encodes CASSQEGPWTSGGSSSYNEQFF.

The chain couples TRBV7-2 to TRBJ2-2, with TRBD1 matching 7 bases. The CDR3 is 14 amino acids. In germline, CDR1 is SGHTA, CDR2 FQGNSA. J lost 6 bases, V lost 5 bases, and 6 bases had no gene match. CDR3 amino acids: CASSRDRAAGELFF. The CDR3 nucleotides are TGTGCCAGCAGCCGTGACAGGGCGGCCGGGGAGCTGTTTTTT.

The chain joins TRBV10-3 to TRBJ2-1, with TRBD2 matching over 12 bases. The CDR3 contains 17 residues. Germline-derived CDR1 and CDR2 are ENHRY and SYGVKD. Unmatched junction bases numbered 9, after V lost 3 bases and J lost 6 bases. Written as DNA, the CDR3 is TGTGCCATCAGTGAAGCTAGCCTAGCGGGAGGGGGCAATGAGCAGTTCTTC. Protein: CAISEASLAGGGNEQFF.

The J gene is TRBJ1-1, the V gene TRBV19, with D possibly being TRBD1 (6 bases). The germline CDR1 and CDR2 sequences are LNHDA and SQIVND (reference sequence). The CDR3 spans 14 residues. V dropped 4 bases and J dropped 1 base, with 10 bases sitting between them. The CDR3 region is CASSTRQENTEAFF. The CDR3 nucleotides are TGTGCCAGTAGTACCCGACAGGAGAACACTGAAGCTTTCTTT.

This rearrangement joins TRBV29-1 to TRBJ1-2, with a weak D call TRBD1 (6 bases). The CDR3 sequence is 12 residues long. Germline V gene sequence: CDR1 SQVTM, CDR2 ANQGSEA. Trimming took off 7 bases at V and 0 bases at J, with 9 bases between the two ends. In DNA, the CDR3 is TGCAGCGCAACAGGGTCTAACTATGGCTACACCTTC. Translation: CSATGSNYGYTF. Drawing the rest from reference TRBV29-1 and TRBJ1-2, the complete variable domain is SAVISQKPSRDICQRGTSLTIQCQVDSQVTMMFWYRQQPGQSLTLIATANQGSEATYESGFVIDKFPISRPNLTFSTLTVSNMSPEDSSIYLCSATGSNYGYTFGSGTRLTVV.